This T cell receptor beta chain derives from a study of OX40 agonist ivuxolimab in advanced cancers. The wider study: Patients were dosed intravenously with ivuxolimab at 0.01 to 10 mg/kg every 2 weeks. In three patients, partial responses were observed, one with hepatocellular carcinoma and two with cutaneous melanoma.

The repertoire was sequenced with immunoSEQ multiplex PCR; TCRdb's copy has only in-frame clones and lacks some. The sample records more than 95,000 clones, 70% to 90% being singletons. Germline V gene data show CDR1 as SGHVS and CDR2 as FQNEAQ. The V end was cut by 4 bases, the J end by 5 bases, with 14 bases between. This CDR3 comprises 15 residues. The TCR comes from an adult with an advanced solid tumor such as melanoma, head and neck, liver or kidney cancer. This specimen consisted of CD4+ or CD8+ T cells sorted from blood, obtained in a trial of the OX40 agonist ivuxolimab. This chain joins TRBV7-8 and TRBJ2-2; no clear D gene. The CDR3 protein is CASSSLPGITGELFF. The CDR3 bases are TGTGCCAGCAGCTCCCTTCCGGGCATAACCGGGGAGCTGTTTTTT. The whole variable domain, filled in from reference TRBV7-8 and TRBJ2-2, reads GAGVSQSPRYKVAKRGQDVALRCDPISGHVSLFWYQQALGQGPEFLTYFQNEAQLDKSGLPSDRFFAERPEGSVSTLKIQRTQQEDSAVYLCASSSLPGITGELFFGEGSRLTVL.